The T cell receptor beta chain described here comes from a study of blood T cell repertoires in COVID-19. Whole-study context: Samples of COVID-19 (acute and convalescent) were obtained from the United States, Italy and Spain. Sample material is recorded as cDNA or gDNA derived from T cells, B-cell-depleted T cells, or PBMCs.

This clone was seen just once. The authors' processing: Estimates of nucleated cell counts were drawn from the amplification of reference gene primers. The protocol was immunoSEQ multiplex PCR, while the TCRdb copy is restricted to in-frame clones and leaves out a portion. That table furnishes V, J and clone size, whereas the DNA furnished D and trimming. This sample has 70,000 to 100,000 clones, with roughly 88% found just once. Looked up from germline, CDR1 is SGHVS and CDR2 is FQNEAQ. V was cut by 1 base and J by 4 bases, with 10 bases left in between. The CDR3 has 14 residues. The sequenced sample consisted of peripheral blood. The source is a woman in her sixties or seventies with acute or convalescent COVID-19. The chain uses TRBV7-8 and TRBJ1-2; D is unresolved. The CDR3: CASSLGRQIYGYTF. As DNA, the CDR3 is TGTGCCAGCAGCTTAGGTAGACAAATCTATGGCTACACCTTC.